These 15 T cell receptor beta chains came from one sample sequenced in a study of human T cells and chemical hapten exposure. One entry per CDR3 protein results from TCRdb running MiXCR on the RACE reads. Of a few hundred thousand distinct CDR3 sequences detected, approximately 5.1% appear once; the ten largest clones hold under 3%. Time point given: patch test 1, 2 weeks after DPC sensitization. Treatment described: therapeutic diphenylcyclopropenone sensitization with weekly scalp DPC. Specimen: whole blood, collected in connection with sensitization to the hapten diphenylcyclopropenone (DPC). All receptors come from a woman between 45 and 65 years old with alopecia areata. Some clones in this sample may be carry-over from other donors' samples.

There are many counts of this clonotype. This rearrangement joins TRBV12-5 to TRBJ1-2, with TRBD1 matching 7 bases. The CDR3 loop spans 13 amino acids. Looked up from germline, CDR1 is LGHNT and CDR2 is FRNRAP. Losses at the gene ends were 6 bases for V and 4 bases for J; bases not matched to a gene: 5. In nucleotides, the CDR3 is TGTGCTAGTGGGCCGGACAGGACCTATGGCTACACCTTC. Translating gives CASGPDRTYGYTF. The full variable domain, its missing parts supplied by reference TRBV12-5 and TRBJ1-2, is DARVTQTPRHKVTEMGQEVTMRCQPILGHNTVFWYRQTMMQGLELLAYFRNRAPLDDSGMPKDRFSAEMPDATLATLKIQPSEPRDSAVYFCASGPDRTYGYTFGSGTRLTVV.

This clonotype was detected ten times or more. This chain uses TRBV28 with TRBJ2-7, with a possible D match to TRBD1 (5 bases). This CDR3 region has 11 residues. Germline V CDR1 and CDR2: MDHEN, SYDVKM. V lost 5 bases and J lost 7, with 9 bases in between. The CDR3 region is CASSADREQYF. In DNA, the CDR3 is TGTGCCAGCAGTGCCGACAGAGAGCAGTACTTC.

This clonotype came up a few times. The rearrangement uses TRBV25-1 and TRBJ1-6; no clear D. CDR1 MGHDK and CDR2 SYGVNS come from the germline V gene. The V and J ends lost 6 bases and 9 bases respectively, with 9 bases between them. The CDR3 is 12 residues long. The CDR3 spells CASSEIRSPLHF. CDR3 DNA sequence: TGTGCCAGCAGCGAAATCCGTTCACCCCTCCACTTT.

A note on this clonotype: Here the CDR3 omits its conserved ending phenylalanine or tryptophan, so a read error is the likely source. The rearrangement uses TRBV29-1 and TRBJ2-7; D may be TRBD2 (5 bases). From germline, CDR1 is SQVTM and CDR2 ANQGSEA. V was trimmed by 4 bases and J by 5 bases, leaving 9 bases between them. This CDR3 has 11 amino acids. CDR3 residues: CSVVRADEQYY. The CDR3 nucleotides read TGCAGCGTTGTGAGGGCCGACGAGCAGTACTAC.

The table lists this clonotype with many counts. The V and J genes are TRBV12-3 or TRBV12-4 and TRBJ1-1; 9 nucleotides agree with TRBD1. The CDR3 covers 14 residues. The trim removed 5 bases at V and 6 bases at J, leaving 7 bases unmatched. The CDR3 loop is CASSPGTGLPEAFF. The CDR3 DNA reads TGTGCCAGCAGTCCTGGGACAGGGCTCCCTGAAGCTTTCTTT.

This clonotype was seen a handful of times. The genes are TRBV12-3 or TRBV12-4 and TRBJ2-5, with 7 bases that match TRBD2. V lost 5 bases to trimming and J lost 0 bases; unmatched junction nucleotides: 9. This CDR3 region has 16 residues. CDR3 coding DNA: TGTGCCAGCAGTCCGCCGGGGGGTACCTACCAAGAGACCCAGTACTTC. Protein: CASSPPGGTYQETQYF.

This clonotype was counted between two and nine times. The genes are TRBV24-1 and TRBJ2-3; 7 positions match TRBD2. The CDR3 has 15 residues. Per the germline V gene, CDR1 is KGHDR and CDR2 is SFDVKD. Trimming cost V 3 bases and J 5 bases; bases outside gene matches: 7. The CDR3 sequence is CATSDASGGIDTQYF. In DNA, the CDR3 is TGTGCCACCAGTGATGCTAGCGGTGGTATAGATACGCAGTATTTT.

This sequence joins TRBV29-1 and TRBJ2-7, with TRBD1 matching 10 bases. J lost 3 bases, V lost 3 bases, and 5 bases had no gene match. In germline, CDR1 is SQVTM, CDR2 ANQGSEA. The CDR3 runs 14 residues. The CDR3 is CSVDPGTGDYEQYF. As DNA, the CDR3 is TGCAGCGTTGATCCCGGGACAGGGGACTACGAGCAGTACTTC.

CDR3 region: CASSLGQGSPETQYF. The CDR3 DNA sequence: TGTGCCAGCAGCTTGGGACAGGGGTCTCCAGAGACCCAGTACTTC. The gene calls are TRBV5-5 and TRBJ2-5; 8 bases are shared with TRBD1. V shed 0 bases, J shed 4 bases, and the junction held 5 bases outside the gene matches. Germline V gene sequence: CDR1 SGHKS, CDR2 YYEKEE (reference sequence). This CDR3 spans 15 amino acids. Using reference TRBV5-5 and TRBJ2-5 for the parts outside the CDR3, the full variable domain is DAGVTQSPTHLIKTRGQQVTLRCSPISGHKSVSWYQQVLGQGPQFIFQYYEKEERGRGNFPDRFSARQFPNYSSELNVNALLLGDSALYLCASSLGQGSPETQYFGPGTRLLVL.

In its sample, this clonotype was seen many times. The chain couples TRBV4-2 to TRBJ1-5; tentative D call: TRBD1 (6 bases). The germline V and J ends were trimmed by 1 base and 6 bases, with 13 bases remaining between them. The germline V gene has CDR1 LGHNA and CDR2 YNFKEQ. CDR3 length: 15 residues. Here the CDR3 reads CASSQGPGGSQPQHF. DNA for the CDR3: TGTGCCAGCAGCCAAGGGCCCGGGGGCAGTCAGCCCCAGCATTTT.

This clonotype was seen repeatedly, ten times or more. V and J are TRBV30 and TRBJ2-3, with 9 positions matching TRBD2. The CDR3 length is 13 residues. With V trimmed by 8 bases and J by 5 bases, 8 bases remained unmatched. In germline, CDR1 is GTSNPN, CDR2 SVGIG (reference sequence). The CDR3 nucleotides read TGTGCCACCGGACTAGCGAGGGGAGATACGCAGTATTTT. It codes for CATGLARGDTQYF.

The sample holds a few counts of this clonotype. The chain is built from TRBV30 and TRBJ1-5; D call uncertain. The germline gives CDR1 GTSNPN, CDR2 SVGIG (reference sequence). V lost 2 bases and J 4 bases, leaving 6 bases between the germline ends. CDR3 length equals 12 residues. The DNA of the CDR3 is TGTGCCTGGAGTCCTGGGAATCAGCCCCAGCATTTT. The encoded protein is CAWSPGNQPQHF.

This clonotype came up many times. The chain combines TRBV12-3 or TRBV12-4 with TRBJ2-1; D not resolved. The CDR3 has 12 amino acids. V lost 3 bases to trimming and J lost 5 bases, with 5 bases between them. CDR3 nucleotide sequence: TGTGCCAGCAGTTTGAGGAACAATGAGCAGTTCTTC. This encodes CASSLRNNEQFF.

This clonotype was counted ten times or more. This sequence joins TRBV11-2 and TRBJ1-6; D is possibly TRBD1 (6 bases). Germline loops: CDR1 SGHAT, CDR2 FQNNGV. Trimming left V 3 bases short and J 7 bases short, with 10 bases between. The CDR3 contains 14 residues. In DNA form, the CDR3 reads TGTGCCAGCAGCTTCTGGGACACCAATTCACCCCTCCACTTT. Its translation: CASSFWDTNSPLHF.

This clonotype has a count of ten or more. The CDR3 here is CASSPLTTYNEQFF. The CDR3 nucleotides read TGTGCCAGCAGCCCATTGACAACATACAATGAGCAGTTCTTC. The chain recombines TRBV7-2 with TRBJ2-1; D unresolved. The V gene's germline CDR1 is SGHTA and CDR2 FQGNSA. V dropped 5 bases and J dropped 4 bases, with 12 bases sitting between them. CDR3 length equals 14 residues.